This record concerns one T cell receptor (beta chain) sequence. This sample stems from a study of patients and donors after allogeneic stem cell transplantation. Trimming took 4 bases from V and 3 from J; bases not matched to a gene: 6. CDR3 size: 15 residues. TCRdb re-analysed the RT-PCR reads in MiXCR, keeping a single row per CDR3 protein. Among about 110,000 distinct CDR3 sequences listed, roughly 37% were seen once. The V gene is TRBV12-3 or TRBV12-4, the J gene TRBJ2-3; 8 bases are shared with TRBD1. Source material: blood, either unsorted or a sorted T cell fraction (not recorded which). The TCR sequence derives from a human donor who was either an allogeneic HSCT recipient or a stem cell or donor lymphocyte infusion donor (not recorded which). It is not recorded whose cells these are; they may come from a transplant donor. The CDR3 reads CASSSRTGRTDTQYF. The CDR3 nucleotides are TGTGCCAGCAGTTCAAGGACAGGGAGGACAGATACGCAGTATTTT.